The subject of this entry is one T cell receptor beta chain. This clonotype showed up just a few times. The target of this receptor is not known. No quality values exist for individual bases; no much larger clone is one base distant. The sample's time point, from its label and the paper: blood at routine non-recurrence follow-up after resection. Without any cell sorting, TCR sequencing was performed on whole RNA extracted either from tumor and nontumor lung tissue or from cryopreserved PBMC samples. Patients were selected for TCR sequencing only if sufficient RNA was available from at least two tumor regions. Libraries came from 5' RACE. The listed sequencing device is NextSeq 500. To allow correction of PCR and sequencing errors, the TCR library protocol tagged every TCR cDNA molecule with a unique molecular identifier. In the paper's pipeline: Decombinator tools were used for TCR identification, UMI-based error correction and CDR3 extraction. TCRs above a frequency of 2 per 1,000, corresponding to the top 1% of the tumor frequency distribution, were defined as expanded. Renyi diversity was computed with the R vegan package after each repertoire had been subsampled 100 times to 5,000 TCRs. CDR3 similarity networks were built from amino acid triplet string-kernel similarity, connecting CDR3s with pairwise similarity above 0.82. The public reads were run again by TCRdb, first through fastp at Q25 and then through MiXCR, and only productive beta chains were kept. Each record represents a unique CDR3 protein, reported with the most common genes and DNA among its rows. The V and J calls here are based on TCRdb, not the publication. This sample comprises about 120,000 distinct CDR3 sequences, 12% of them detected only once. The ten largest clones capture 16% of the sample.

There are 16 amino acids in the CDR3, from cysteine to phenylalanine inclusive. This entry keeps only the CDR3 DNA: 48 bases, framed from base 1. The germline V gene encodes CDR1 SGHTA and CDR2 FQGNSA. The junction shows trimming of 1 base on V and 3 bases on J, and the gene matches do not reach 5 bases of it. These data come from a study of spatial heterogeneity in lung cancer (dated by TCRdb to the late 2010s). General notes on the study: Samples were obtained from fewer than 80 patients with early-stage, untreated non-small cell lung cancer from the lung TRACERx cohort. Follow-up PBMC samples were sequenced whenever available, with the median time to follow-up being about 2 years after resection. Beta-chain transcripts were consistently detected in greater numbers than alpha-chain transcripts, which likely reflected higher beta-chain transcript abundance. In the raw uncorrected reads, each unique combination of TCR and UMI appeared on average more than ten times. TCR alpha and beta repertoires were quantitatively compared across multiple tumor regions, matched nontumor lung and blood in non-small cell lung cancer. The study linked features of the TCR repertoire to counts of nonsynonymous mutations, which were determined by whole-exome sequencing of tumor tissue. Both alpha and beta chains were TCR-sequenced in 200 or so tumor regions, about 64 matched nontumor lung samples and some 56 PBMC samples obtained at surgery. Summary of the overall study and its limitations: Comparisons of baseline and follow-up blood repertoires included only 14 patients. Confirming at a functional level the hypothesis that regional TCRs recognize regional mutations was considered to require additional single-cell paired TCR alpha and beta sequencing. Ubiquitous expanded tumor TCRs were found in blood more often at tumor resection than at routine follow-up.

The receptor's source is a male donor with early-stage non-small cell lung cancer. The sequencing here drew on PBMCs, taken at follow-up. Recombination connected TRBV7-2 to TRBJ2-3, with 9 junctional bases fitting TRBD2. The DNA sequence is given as TGTGCCAGCAGCTTAGGTCCTAGCGGGGCAACAGATACGCAGTATTTT. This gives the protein CASSLGPSGATDTQYF.